Below are 5 T cell receptor beta chains sequenced from a single sample in a study of beta chain features in type 1 diabetes (dated by TCRdb to 2016 to 2018). Broad study findings and their caveats: In all four CD4+ subsets, TCRB CDR3 length was moderately but significantly shorter in type 1 diabetes patients.

For these receptors, no antigen is known. Receptor libraries were prepared by the immunoSEQ multiplex PCR assay. The entire isolated RNA was reverse transcribed using the High Capacity cDNA Reverse Transcription Kit, and thus expressed TCRB transcripts were sequenced. Here the immuneACCESS table is served through TCRdb, limited to in-frame sequences with V and J called. Missing clones are a known gap in these copies; in checked studies unresolved V genes cover under half, and the rest lacks a known reason. This sample lists some 63,000 clones; approximately 50% were detected once. Jointly, the top ten make up about 0.74% of the sample. Sequencing input: central memory CD4+ T cells from blood. These TCRs come from a young man with type 1 diabetes.

This sequence joins TRBV11-2 and TRBJ1-1, with TRBD1 identical over 8 bases. Germline assignment: CDR1 SGHAT and CDR2 FQNNGV. The CDR3 runs to 14 residues. The trim removed 8 bases at V and 4 bases at J, leaving 9 bases unmatched. The CDR3 nucleotides read TGTGCCAGCGCAAAGCAGGGGGCGGGCACTGAAGCTTTCTTT. This encodes CASAKQGAGTEAFF.

The chain recombines TRBV5-6 with TRBJ2-2; 7 bases are a match to TRBD2. This CDR3 region has 13 residues. Germline values: CDR1 SGHDT, CDR2 YYEEEE. Trimming cost V 4 bases and J 4 bases; bases outside gene matches: 1. The CDR3 DNA is TGTGCCAGCAGCCGGACTAGCACCGGGGAGCTGTTTTTT. It yields the protein CASSRTSTGELFF.

The CDR3 DNA reads TGTGCCAGCAGTGACTCCGGGACAGGAGGTTACGAGCAGTACTTC. It translates to CASSDSGTGGYEQYF. This sequence joins TRBV25-1 and TRBJ2-7; 8 positions match TRBD1. Germline V gives CDR1 MGHDK, CDR2 SYGVNS. V gave up 3 bases and J gave up 4 bases; unmatched junction bases: 8. CDR3 size: 15 residues.

This clone turned up a few times. J is TRBJ2-1 and V is TRBV2; TRBD1 matches at 8 bases. From germline, CDR1 is SNHLY and CDR2 FYNNEI. V lost 5 bases to trimming and J lost 4 bases; unmatched junction nucleotides: 1. This CDR3 is built from 13 residues. In nucleotides, the CDR3 is TGTGCCAGCAGTAGACAGGGGTACAATGAGCAGTTCTTC. Protein product: CASSRQGYNEQFF.

This sequence joins TRBV7-2 and TRBJ2-7; TRBD1 might be the D (5 bases). The germline V and J ends were trimmed by 5 bases and 0 bases, with 14 bases remaining between them. Per the germline V gene, CDR1 is SGHTA and CDR2 is FQGNSA. The CDR3 runs to 15 residues. The CDR3 region is CASSPSQGRSYEQYF. The CDR3 nucleotides read TGTGCCAGCAGCCCGAGTCAGGGCCGCTCCTACGAGCAGTACTTC.